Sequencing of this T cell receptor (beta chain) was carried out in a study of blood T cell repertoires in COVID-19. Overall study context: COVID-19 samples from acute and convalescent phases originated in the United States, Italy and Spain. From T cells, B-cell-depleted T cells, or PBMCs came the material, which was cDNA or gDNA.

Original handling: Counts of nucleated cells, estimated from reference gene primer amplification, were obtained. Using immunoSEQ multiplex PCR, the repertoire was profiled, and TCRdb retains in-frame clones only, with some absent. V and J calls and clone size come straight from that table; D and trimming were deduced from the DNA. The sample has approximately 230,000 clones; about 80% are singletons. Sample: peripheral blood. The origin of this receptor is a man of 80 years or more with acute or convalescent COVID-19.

The CDR3 loop is CASSLSIAPTSEQFF. CDR3 sequence (DNA): TGTGCCAGCAGCTTGTCAATAGCGCCGACAAGTGAGCAGTTCTTC. V gene TRBV7-7 combines with J gene TRBJ2-1; a possible D gene is TRBD2 (5 bases). Germline V gene sequence: CDR1 SSHAT, CDR2 FNYEAQ (reference sequence). The CDR3 is 15 residues long. V lost 3 bases, J lost 9 bases, and 18 bases lay in between.